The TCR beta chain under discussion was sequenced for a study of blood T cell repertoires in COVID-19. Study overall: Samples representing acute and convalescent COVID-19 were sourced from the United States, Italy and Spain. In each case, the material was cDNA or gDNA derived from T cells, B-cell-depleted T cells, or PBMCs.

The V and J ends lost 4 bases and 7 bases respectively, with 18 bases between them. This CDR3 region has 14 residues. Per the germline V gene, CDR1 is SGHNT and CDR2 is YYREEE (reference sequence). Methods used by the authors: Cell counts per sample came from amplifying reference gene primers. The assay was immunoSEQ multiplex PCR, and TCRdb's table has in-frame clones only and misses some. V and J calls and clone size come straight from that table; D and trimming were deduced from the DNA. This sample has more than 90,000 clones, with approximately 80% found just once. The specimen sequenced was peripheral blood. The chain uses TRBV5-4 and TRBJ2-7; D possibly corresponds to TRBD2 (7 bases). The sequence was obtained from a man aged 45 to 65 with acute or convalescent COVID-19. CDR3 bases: TGTGCCAGCAGCCCGCCGGGGGCGGGGGTTGAGCAGTACTTC. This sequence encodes CASSPPGAGVEQYF.